Presented here are 9 T cell receptor beta chains from one specimen sequenced in a study of T cell changes during pregnancy in multiple sclerosis (dated by TCRdb to the late 2010s). Library creation used the immunoSEQ multiplex PCR assay. As stored in TCRdb, this immuneACCESS dataset retains in-frame rearrangements with V and J assigned. A fraction of the clones does not appear; measured against another copy, unresolved V genes explain less than half of the discrepancy, and the remainder lacks a known reason. This sample lists approximately 74,000 clones; roughly 92% were detected once. 2% to 2.5% of the sample is held by the ten biggest clonotypes. Sequenced material: peripheral blood, taken before pregnancy. The receptors originated from a female donor with multiple sclerosis, enrolled in a pregnancy study.

This sequence joins TRBV18 and TRBJ2-5; a possible D gene is TRBD2 (5 bases). There are 15 residues in the CDR3. From germline, CDR1 is KGHSH and CDR2 LQKENI. The V and J ends lost 0 bases and 4 bases respectively, with 12 bases between them. CDR3 residues: CASSPPSADRETQYF. In DNA form, the CDR3 reads TGTGCCAGCTCACCACCTAGCGCGGACCGAGAGACCCAGTACTTC. The complete variable domain, with remaining parts taken from reference TRBV18 and TRBJ2-5, reads NAGVMQNPRHLVRRRGQEARLRCSPMKGHSHVYWYRQLPEEGLKFMVYLQKENIIDESGMPKERFSAEFPKEGPSILRIQQVVRGDSAAYFCASSPPSADRETQYFGPGTRLLVL.

This clone was counted a single time. The CDR3 bases are TGTGCCAGCAGCCAGGGACTAGCGGGAGAAACGGGGCAAGAGACCCAGTACTTC. Protein product: CASSQGLAGETGQETQYF. The chain combines TRBV4-2 with TRBJ2-5; 14 bases are a match to TRBD2. This CDR3 contains 18 residues. V trimming: 3 bases; J trimming: 2 bases; junction bases outside the gene matches: 8. CDR1 and CDR2 from the germline V gene are LGHNA and YNFKEQ.

J is TRBJ2-1 and V is TRBV7-3; D is uncertain. The CDR3 spans 16 residues. V dropped 3 bases and J dropped 2 bases, with 14 bases sitting between them. Germline assignment: CDR1 SGHTA and CDR2 FQGTGA. The CDR3 sequence is CASSLLGGMTYNEQFF. The CDR3 coding sequence is TGTGCCAGCAGCTTGTTAGGCGGAATGACCTACAATGAGCAGTTCTTC.

V gene TRBV4-2 combines with J gene TRBJ1-1; no clear D gene. Germline V gene data show CDR1 as LGHNA and CDR2 as YNFKEQ. Trimming left V 1 base short and J 3 bases short, with 9 bases between. The CDR3 covers 14 residues. CDR3 loop: CASSQVTAYTEAFF. The CDR3 DNA reads TGTGCCAGCAGCCAAGTAACCGCGTACACTGAAGCTTTCTTT.

The rearrangement uses TRBV18 and TRBJ2-1, with 7 bases aligning to TRBD2. V lost 6 bases, J lost 7 bases, and 3 bases stayed unmatched. CDR3 length: 12 amino acids. Looked up from germline, CDR1 is KGHSH and CDR2 is LQKENI. The CDR3 DNA reads TGTGCCAGCTCTCTTAGCGGGAATGAGCAGTTCTTC. Residues: CASSLSGNEQFF.

The chain couples TRBV4-3 to TRBJ2-5; 11 bases are a match to TRBD2. CDR3 length equals 17 residues. CDR1 is LGHNA, CDR2 YSLEER, per germline. V was pared by 4 bases and J by 2 bases, with 9 bases of the junction left unmatched. The CDR3 loop reads CASSPGVAGGEQETQYF. CDR3 nucleotide sequence: TGCGCCAGCAGCCCCGGCGTAGCGGGAGGGGAACAAGAGACCCAGTACTTC.

The chain recombines TRBV19 with TRBJ2-3; the match to TRBD2 covers 7 bases. The CDR3 loop spans 15 amino acids. Per germline, CDR1 LNHDA and CDR2 SQIVND (reference sequence). Unmatched junction bases numbered 7, after V lost 3 bases and J lost 4 bases. CDR3 DNA: TGTGCCAGTAGTATCCGGGGGGAGGGTTCAGATACGCAGTATTTT. Amino acid sequence: CASSIRGEGSDTQYF.

CDR3 in amino acids: CASRDYQGSYGYTF. CDR3 nucleotides: TGTGCCAGCAGAGATTACCAGGGTAGCTATGGCTACACCTTC. The gene calls are TRBV28 and TRBJ1-2; D may be TRBD1 (5 bases). V lost 6 bases to trimming and J lost 4 bases, with 15 bases between them. Per the germline V gene, CDR1 is MDHEN and CDR2 is SYDVKM. The CDR3 has 14 amino acids.

The chain joins TRBV7-2 to TRBJ2-1; 8 bases line up with TRBD2. The germline V gene encodes CDR1 SGHTA and CDR2 FQGNSA. The CDR3 is 14 amino acids. J was trimmed by 9 bases and V by 8 bases; bases with no gene match: 12. The DNA for the CDR3 is TGTGCCAGCCGGGGGCTAGCGGGCTTACGTGAGCAGTTCTTC. This sequence encodes CASRGLAGLREQFF.